This T cell receptor beta chain is drawn from a study of technical replicates of blood from a few donors (dated 2017 in TCRdb). Germline trimming amounts to 4 bases on V and 2 bases on J, with 7 as the count of junction bases outside the gene matches. For CDR1 and CDR2, the germline V gene lists SQVTM and ANQGSEA. Including the terminal cysteine and phenylalanine, the CDR3 comprises 15 residues. Of the read, only the CDR3 DNA is kept; its 45 bases are in frame from base 1. Library construction relied on the immunoSEQ multiplex PCR assay. Drawn from immuneACCESS, this table holds only the in-frame rearrangements with V and J called that TCRdb kept. Clones are partly lost; checked studies trace under half to an unresolved V gene and leave the rest unexplained. This sample comprises over 50,000 clones, approximately 97% of them detected only once. The biggest ten clones account for about 0.2% of the sample.

On this clone itself: The antigen it binds to is not known. The record has no base qualities; no much larger clone is one base away.

The source material was T cells isolated from PBMCs. The receptor chain draws on TRBV29-1 and TRBJ2-2, and 7 junctional nucleotides match TRBD2. The sequence derives from a human donor in good health. The DNA is TGCAGCGTTGCCGGCGGGAGAGTCAACACCGGGGAGCTGTTTTTT. This codes for CSVAGGRVNTGELFF.